The clone carrying this T cell receptor (beta chain) was recorded at least ten times. Germline V gene sequence: CDR1 SEHNR, CDR2 FQNEAQ (reference sequence). This CDR3 spans 14 amino acids. V lost 5 bases and J lost 2, with 12 bases in between. The data derive from a study of neurological immune-mediated disorders. One entry per CDR3 protein, called by TCRdb with MiXCR from the 5' RACE reads. The sample lists tens of thousands of distinct CDR3 sequences, 3.5% to 5.5% occurring once. J is TRBJ1-2 and V is TRBV7-9; TRBD1 is a possible D gene (6 bases). What was sequenced was PBMCs. The clonotype was recovered from a woman aged 60-75 years with multiple sclerosis. The CDR3 loop reads CASSLGRGNYGYTF. CDR3 coding DNA: TGTGCCAGCAGCCTAGGGAGGGGGAACTATGGCTACACCTTC.